These T cell receptor beta chains were read from a single sample in a study of patients and donors after allogeneic stem cell transplantation. MiXCR, run by TCRdb on the RT-PCR reads, gives a single entry per CDR3 protein. The repertoire holds 150,000 to 250,000 distinct CDR3 sequences, with around two fifths as singletons. The material sequenced was blood, either unsorted or a sorted T cell fraction (not recorded which). The receptor set was obtained from a human donor who was either an allogeneic HSCT recipient or a stem cell or donor lymphocyte infusion donor (not recorded which). It is not recorded whose cells these are; they may come from a transplant donor. Each CDR3 is given with its conserved first and last residue. A D gene is named only where the DNA matches it firmly. Expanded clones get a size class; other rows say once, few or many, or leave the size out.

V gene: TRBV12-3/TRBV12-4
J gene: TRBJ2-3
D gene: TRBD2
clone size: .
CDR3 DNA: TGTGCCAGCAGTTTAGCGATGAGCGGGAGGACAGATACGCAGTATTTT
CDR3 protein: CASSLAMSGRTDTQYF

V gene: TRBV29-1
J gene: TRBJ1-1
D gene: .
clone size: .
CDR3 DNA: TGCAGCGTTGAGTCCCCTGTGGAGGCTGAAGCTTTCTTT
CDR3 protein: CSVESPVEAEAFF

V gene: TRBV5-1
J gene: TRBJ1-1
D gene: .
clone size: .
CDR3 DNA: TGCGCCAGCAGCTTGCTTCTAATGGCTGAAGCTTTCTTT
CDR3 protein: CASSLLLMAEAFF

V gene: TRBV5-6
J gene: TRBJ2-7
D gene: .
clone size: .
CDR3 DNA: TGTGCCAGCAGCTTGGCTGGCGGTGTATTACGGGAGCAGTACTTC
CDR3 protein: CASSLAGGVLREQYF

V gene: TRBV28
J gene: TRBJ1-3
D gene: .
clone size: .
CDR3 DNA: TGTGCCAGCAATTCAGCAGGGAGAGGAAACACCATATATTTT
CDR3 protein: CASNSAGRGNTIYF

V gene: TRBV6-5
J gene: TRBJ1-2
D gene: TRBD1
clone size: few
CDR3 DNA: TGTGCCAGCAGTAAACGGGACAGAATAAGTAAGAACTATGGCTACACCTTC
CDR3 protein: CASSKRDRISKNYGYTF

V gene: TRBV29-1
J gene: TRBJ1-1
D gene: .
clone size: .
CDR3 DNA: TGCAGCGTTGTTGGGGCCTGGGCTGAAGCTTTCTTT
CDR3 protein: CSVVGAWAEAFF

V gene: TRBV25-1
J gene: TRBJ1-1
D gene: TRBD1
clone size: .
CDR3 DNA: TGTGCCACCTCCAAACCAGGGGGAACTGAAGCTTTCTTT
CDR3 protein: CATSKPGGTEAFF

V gene: TRBV30
J gene: TRBJ1-1
D gene: .
clone size: .
CDR3 DNA: TGTGCCTTGGCGGGCCCGCTGCCGAGCACTGAAGCTTTCTTT
CDR3 protein: CALAGPLPSTEAFF

V gene: TRBV7-9
J gene: TRBJ1-2
D gene: .
clone size: .
CDR3 DNA: TGTGCCACCCGGACAGCTTATGGCTACACCTTC
CDR3 protein: CATRTAYGYTF

V gene: TRBV12-3/TRBV12-4
J gene: TRBJ2-1
D gene: TRBD2
clone size: .
CDR3 DNA: TGTGCCAGCAGTTTCGGATCAGGACTAGCGGGAGACGATGAGCAGTTCTTC
CDR3 protein: CASSFGSGLAGDDEQFF

V gene: TRBV3-1
J gene: TRBJ1-5
D gene: .
clone size: few
CDR3 DNA: TGTGCCAGCAGCCAAGGGACGCGCACTCAGCCCCAGCATTTT
CDR3 protein: CASSQGTRTQPQHF

V gene: TRBV29-1
J gene: TRBJ1-2
D gene: TRBD1
clone size: few
CDR3 DNA: TGCAGCGTTGCCTGGACACAGGGGATCGGTGGCTACACCTTC
CDR3 protein: CSVAWTQGIGGYTF

V gene: TRBV7-9
J gene: TRBJ2-7
D gene: .
clone size: .
CDR3 DNA: TGTGCCAGCAGCTTAAATAAGCGTTTCTACGAGCAGTACTTC
CDR3 protein: CASSLNKRFYEQYF

V gene: TRBV6-6
J gene: TRBJ1-6
D gene: .
clone size: .
CDR3 DNA: TGTGCCAGCCGACGGGGGGGGCCCCTTGTTGGGAATTCACCCCTCCACTTT
CDR3 protein: CASRRGGPLVGNSPLHF

V gene: TRBV24-1
J gene: TRBJ2-1
D gene: .
clone size: once
CDR3 DNA: TGTGCCACCAGTGATTGGGCGGAGGAGCAGTTCTTC
CDR3 protein: CATSDWAEEQFF

V gene: TRBV4-3
J gene: TRBJ2-7
D gene: .
clone size: once
CDR3 DNA: TGCGCCAGCAGCCAAGCTATGGACAGTCCCTACGAGCAGTACTTC
CDR3 protein: CASSQAMDSPYEQYF

V gene: TRBV3-1
J gene: TRBJ2-7
D gene: .
clone size: .
CDR3 DNA: TGTGCCAGCAGCCATCCCCGCGGGGCCGAGCAGTACTTC
CDR3 protein: CASSHPRGAEQYF

V gene: TRBV4-3
J gene: TRBJ2-3
D gene: .
clone size: few
CDR3 DNA: TGCGCCAGCAGCTTCGGGCTGTCTAGCACAGATACGCAGTATTTT
CDR3 protein: CASSFGLSSTDTQYF

V gene: TRBV7-3
J gene: TRBJ2-3
D gene: .
clone size: .
CDR3 DNA: TGTGCCAGCAGCTCTCGCCGCACAGATACGCAGTATTTT
CDR3 protein: CASSSRRTDTQYF

V gene: TRBV6-6
J gene: TRBJ1-1
D gene: .
clone size: .
CDR3 DNA: TGTGCCAGCAGCTCGGGCGAAGGGAACACTGAAGCTTTCTTT
CDR3 protein: CASSSGEGNTEAFF

V gene: TRBV29-1
J gene: TRBJ1-4
D gene: .
clone size: few
CDR3 DNA: TGCAGCGTTGAGGGTCCCGGGGTTTTAGGGACTAATGAAAAACTGTTTTTT
CDR3 protein: CSVEGPGVLGTNEKLFF

V gene: TRBV28
J gene: TRBJ1-1
D gene: .
clone size: .
CDR3 DNA: TGTGCCAGCAGTTTGGTGAGCCAGAACACTGAAGCTTTCTTT
CDR3 protein: CASSLVSQNTEAFF

V gene: TRBV9
J gene: TRBJ2-5
D gene: .
clone size: .
CDR3 DNA: TGTGCCAGCAGCCCTGGTGGGTTATTGGAGACCCAGTACTTC
CDR3 protein: CASSPGGLLETQYF

V gene: TRBV28
J gene: TRBJ1-5
D gene: .
clone size: few
CDR3 DNA: TGTGCCAGCGGTCCAGGGAAGCAGCCCCAGCATTTT
CDR3 protein: CASGPGKQPQHF

V gene: TRBV5-4
J gene: TRBJ2-2
D gene: TRBD1
clone size: few
CDR3 DNA: TGTGCTTACCGAGTGGCAGGGGGAAAAGTCGGGGAGCTGTTTTTT
CDR3 protein: CAYRVAGGKVGELFF

V gene: TRBV6-5
J gene: TRBJ2-5
D gene: TRBD1
clone size: .
CDR3 DNA: TGTGCCAGCAGACCGGGACAGGGGCCTGAAGAGACCCAGTACTTC
CDR3 protein: CASRPGQGPEETQYF

V gene: TRBV7-9
J gene: TRBJ1-1
D gene: .
clone size: .
CDR3 DNA: TGTGCCAGCAGCTTAGAAACAGGGATTCCCCCTGAAGCTTTCTTT
CDR3 protein: CASSLETGIPPEAFF

V gene: TRBV5-6
J gene: TRBJ1-1
D gene: TRBD1
clone size: .
CDR3 DNA: TGTGCCAGCAGCGTGGACAGGGGAAGCACTGAAGCTTTCTTT
CDR3 protein: CASSVDRGSTEAFF

V gene: TRBV15
J gene: TRBJ1-5
D gene: .
clone size: .
CDR3 DNA: TGTGCCACCGGGCAGGTCTATAGCAATCAGCCCCAGCATTTT
CDR3 protein: CATGQVYSNQPQHF

V gene: TRBV6-5
J gene: TRBJ2-4
D gene: TRBD1
clone size: few
CDR3 DNA: TGTGCCAGCAGTTACGGACAGGGAGGATTTGACATTCAGTACTTC
CDR3 protein: CASSYGQGGFDIQYF

V gene: TRBV7-8
J gene: TRBJ1-4
D gene: .
clone size: .
CDR3 DNA: TGTGCCAGCAGTTTTACACTGACCGAAAAACTGTTTTTT
CDR3 protein: CASSFTLTEKLFF

V gene: TRBV9
J gene: TRBJ1-2
D gene: .
clone size: .
CDR3 DNA: TGTGCCAGCACACCGGGAGGCTACACCTTC
CDR3 protein: CASTPGGYTF

V gene: TRBV4-2
J gene: TRBJ2-7
D gene: .
clone size: .
CDR3 DNA: TGTGCCAGCAGCCAAGAACAGGCCTCCTACGAGCAGTACTTC
CDR3 protein: CASSQEQASYEQYF

V gene: TRBV29-1
J gene: TRBJ2-7
D gene: TRBD1
clone size: .
CDR3 DNA: TGCAGCGTCTCCACCGGGACAGGGCTCCACGAGCAGTACTTC
CDR3 protein: CSVSTGTGLHEQYF

V gene: TRBV28
J gene: TRBJ1-2
D gene: .
clone size: few
CDR3 DNA: TGTGCCAGCAGTTTATGGTCCGCCCCTGGCTACACCTTC
CDR3 protein: CASSLWSAPGYTF

V gene: TRBV6-5
J gene: TRBJ2-2
D gene: .
clone size: few
CDR3 DNA: TGTGCCAGCAGTTACCTACGGGGGCAAGGTACCGGGGAGCTGTTTTTT
CDR3 protein: CASSYLRGQGTGELFF